These 12 T cell receptor beta chains share one sample of origin, sequenced in a study of control samples from healthy donors and cancer patients. The method was immunoSEQ multiplex PCR; TCRdb's version includes in-frame clones alone and lacks a portion of them. Among about 180,000 clones listed, approximately 94% were seen once. The sequenced sample was blood. All receptors derive from a man aged 25 to 40 in good health.

The chain links TRBV11-2 to TRBJ2-7, with D uncertain. V lost 2 bases to trimming and J lost 6 bases, with 8 bases between them. CDR3 size: 12 residues. Germline V lookup: CDR1 SGHAT, CDR2 FQNNGV. Here the CDR3 reads CASSLSPTEQYF. The CDR3 DNA sequence: TGTGCCAGCAGCTTATCCCCCACCGAGCAGTACTTC.

V gene TRBV18 combines with J gene TRBJ1-5, with no clear D. The germline gives CDR1 KGHSH, CDR2 LQKENI. V gave up 2 bases and J gave up 5 bases, with 13 bases separating them. The CDR3 totals 15 residues. In DNA, the CDR3 is TGTGCCAGCTCACCAAGCAGGCCGGGCGATCAGCCCCAGCATTTT. It encodes CASSPSRPGDQPQHF.

The V gene is TRBV6-2 or TRBV6-3, the J gene TRBJ1-1; D unclear. V lost 6 bases to trimming and J lost 0 bases, with 11 bases between them. The CDR3 totals 14 residues. Germline V gene data show CDR1 as MNHEY and CDR2 as SVGEGT. CDR3 coding DNA: TGTGCCAGCAGCCCCTGGCAGGTGAACACTGAAGCTTTCTTT. This codes for CASSPWQVNTEAFF.

This clone was observed a single time. The CDR3: CSAKTGVDTEAFF. DNA for the CDR3: TGCAGCGCTAAGACAGGGGTGGACACTGAAGCTTTCTTT. The chain couples TRBV29-1 to TRBJ1-1; 8 bases line up with TRBD1. CDR3 size: 13 residues. With V trimmed by 7 bases and J by 3 bases, 7 bases remained unmatched. Germline V CDR1 and CDR2: SQVTM, ANQGSEA.

Points on this clone: One end of the junction fails to match germline, which may point to a read error. The chain joins TRBV6-5 to TRBJ2-5, with a tentative D call TRBD2 (5 bases). Germline-derived CDR1 and CDR2 are MNHEY and SVGAGI. CDR3 length: 16 residues. Here the CDR3 reads CASSYGLRATQEAQYF. The CDR3 nucleotides read TGTGCCAGCAGTTACGGGCTGAGGGCCACCCAAGAGGCCCAGTACTTC.

The rearrangement links TRBV5-1 to TRBJ1-1; a weak D match, TRBD1 (5 bases). The germline CDR1 and CDR2 sequences are SGHRS and YFSETQ. This CDR3 region has 15 residues. V shed 0 bases and J shed 1 base, with 10 bases lying between them. The CDR3, as DNA: TGCGCCAGCAGCTTGGCCGGGGCAGGGAACACTGAAGCTTTCTTT. It encodes CASSLAGAGNTEAFF.

This chain joins TRBV18 and TRBJ1-3, with D possibly matching TRBD1 (5 bases). V lost 4 bases to trimming and J lost 0 bases, with 13 bases between them. The CDR3 has 16 amino acids. Germline V gene sequence: CDR1 KGHSH, CDR2 LQKENI. Here the CDR3 DNA reads TGTGCCAGCTCACTTAAGGGGACCTACTCTGGAAACACCATATATTTT. Protein product: CASSLKGTYSGNTIYF.

V gene TRBV30 combines with J gene TRBJ2-2; D is possibly TRBD2 (5 bases). Germline V gene lookup returns CDR1 GTSNPN and CDR2 SVGIG (reference sequence). The CDR3 loop spans 16 amino acids. The V end lost 3 bases, the J end lost 2 bases, and 16 bases lay between the germline ends. The DNA for the CDR3 is TGTGCCTGGAGAGAAAGTGGGCGGGCAAACACCGGGGAGCTGTTTTTT. As protein: CAWRESGRANTGELFF.

The chain employs TRBV14 and TRBJ1-2, with 11 bases lining up with TRBD1. Germline V gene sequence: CDR1 SGHDN, CDR2 FVKESK. With 4 bases clipped from V and 8 bases from J, the junction kept 9 bases outside the gene matches. This CDR3 has 15 residues. CDR3 DNA sequence: TGTGCCAGCAGCCCATGGACAGGGGGCGCAGGGGGCTACACCTTC. Its protein is CASSPWTGGAGGYTF. The full variable domain, completed using reference TRBV14 and TRBJ1-2, is EAGVTQFPSHSVIEKGQTVTLRCDPISGHDNLYWYRRVMGKEIKFLLHFVKESKQDESGMPNNRFLAERTGGTYSTLKVQPAELEDSGVYFCASSPWTGGAGGYTFGSGTRLTVV.

The chain uses TRBV5-1 and TRBJ2-3; the match to TRBD1 covers 11 bases. This CDR3 is 16 amino acids long. J was trimmed by 6 bases and V by 0 bases; bases with no gene match: 6. CDR1 is SGHRS and CDR2 is YFSETQ in the germline V gene. The CDR3 protein is CASSLAGTGGWDTQYF. CDR3 DNA sequence: TGCGCCAGCAGCTTGGCCGGGACAGGGGGTTGGGATACGCAGTATTTT.

This chain connects TRBV5-6 to TRBJ2-5; possibly TRBD2 for D (7 bases). Germline-derived CDR1 and CDR2 are SGHDT and YYEEEE. V lost 3 bases and J 5 bases, leaving 17 bases between the germline ends. The CDR3 sequence is 15 residues long. CDR3 nucleotides: TGTGCCAGCAGCTGGGAGGGGGGCCTGTGGGAGACCCAGTACTTC. Protein: CASSWEGGLWETQYF.

The rearrangement links TRBV14 to TRBJ1-1; D remains ambiguous. Between the trimmed V and J ends, which lost 0 bases and 1 base, there was a span of 6 bases. The CDR3 runs to 14 residues. Germline V CDR1 and CDR2: SGHDN, FVKESK. CDR3 sequence (DNA): TGTGCCAGCAGCCAAGATTCCAGGAACACTGAAGCTTTCTTT. It is translated as CASSQDSRNTEAFF.